The present entry profiles one TCR beta chain with its context. This sample was taken from a study of CD8 T cells in ankylosing spondylitis. The V gene lost 6 bases and the J gene lost 5 bases, with 14 bases spanning the gap. The germline V gene encodes CDR1 LNHDA and CDR2 SQIVND (reference sequence). The CDR3 is 13 amino acids. TCRdb fed the 5' RACE reads into MiXCR, producing one record per CDR3 protein. The sample carries about 230,000 distinct CDR3 sequences, under 8.5% recorded once. The chain carries TRBV19 and TRBJ2-7; D possibly corresponds to TRBD1 (6 bases). This receptor was obtained from a female donor with ankylosing spondylitis or in good health (not recorded which). Sequences were obtained from blood, either unsorted or a sorted T cell fraction (not recorded which). The chain's CDR3 is CASSFRTVHEQYF. In DNA form, the CDR3 reads TGTGCCAGTAGCTTCCGGACAGTCCACGAGCAGTACTTC.